This passage covers 18 T cell receptor beta chains from one sample sequenced in a study of blood T cell repertoires in COVID-19. Using immunoSEQ multiplex PCR, the repertoire was profiled, and TCRdb retains in-frame clones only, with some absent. This table has about 300,000 clones, just over 85% appearing once. Sequencing used PBMCs or T cells enriched from blood (not recorded which). The receptors stem from a woman under 30 who had recovered from COVID-19.

This clone turned up a few times. The gene calls are TRBV4-1 and TRBJ2-1, with D maybe TRBD2 (6 bases). The CDR3 is 15 residues long. Trimming pared 2 bases from V and 1 base from J, leaving 9 bases between. Germline CDR1 MGHRA, CDR2 YSYEKL. The CDR3: CASSQRLDSYNEQFF. DNA for the CDR3: TGCGCCAGCAGCCAAAGACTAGATTCCTACAATGAGCAGTTCTTC.

The rearrangement joins TRBV5-4 to TRBJ2-5; 15 positions agree with TRBD2. Germline assignment: CDR1 SGHNT and CDR2 YYREEE (reference sequence). The CDR3 spans 16 residues. The J segment lost 5 bases and the V segment lost 4 bases, leaving 6 bases of the junction unmatched. The CDR3 region is CASSRRTSGGVETQYF. The CDR3 DNA sequence: TGTGCCAGCAGCAGACGGACTAGCGGGGGGGTTGAGACCCAGTACTTC.

The chain is built from TRBV2 and TRBJ1-5; 8 bases align to TRBD1. V was clipped by 5 bases and J by 5 bases; unmatched bases: 2. Per germline, CDR1 SNHLY and CDR2 FYNNEI. This CDR3 comprises 13 residues. This CDR3 is CASSLQGDQPQHF. CDR3 DNA: TGTGCCAGCAGTTTACAGGGGGATCAGCCCCAGCATTTT. The entire variable domain, with the rest obtained from reference TRBV2 and TRBJ1-5, is as follows: EPEVTQTPSHQVTQMGQEVILRCVPISNHLYFYWYRQILGQKVEFLVSFYNNEISEKSEIFDDQFSVERPDGSNFTLKIRSTKLEDSAMYFCASSLQGDQPQHFGDGTRLSIL.

CDR3: CASSLGGGRADTQYF. CDR3 bases: TGTGCCAGCAGCTTGGGCGGGGGAAGGGCAGATACGCAGTATTTT. The chain couples TRBV7-3 to TRBJ2-3, with 7 positions matching TRBD2. The CDR3 sequence is 15 residues long. Germline loops: CDR1 SGHTA, CDR2 FQGTGA. With V trimmed by 3 bases and J by 4 bases, 7 bases remained unmatched.

The rearrangement joins TRBV28 to TRBJ1-4; TRBD1 agrees at 10 bases. The length of the CDR3 is 15 residues. The germline gives CDR1 MDHEN, CDR2 SYDVKM. The V segment lost 7 bases and the J segment 7 bases; nucleotides outside the gene matches: 9. Here the CDR3 reads CASKKDRGRTEKLFF. In nucleotides, the CDR3 is TGTGCCAGCAAAAAAGACAGGGGGCGTACTGAAAAACTGTTTTTT. Full variable domain (rest looked up from reference TRBV28 and TRBJ1-4): DVKVTQSSRYLVKRTGEKVFLECVQDMDHENMFWYRQDPGLGLRLIYFSYDVKMKEKGDIPEGYSVSREKKERFSLILESASTNQTSMYLCASKKDRGRTEKLFFGSGTQLSVL.

The chain employs TRBV28 and TRBJ1-5; 8 bases match TRBD1. Per the germline V gene, CDR1 is MDHEN and CDR2 is SYDVKM. CDR3 length: 15 amino acids. The J segment lost 3 bases and the V segment lost 6 bases, leaving 7 bases of the junction unmatched. DNA for the CDR3: TGTGCCAGCAGCGCCACGACAGGGGCCAATCAGCCCCAGCATTTT. Protein product: CASSATTGANQPQHF.

The chain couples TRBV3-1 (or the pseudogene TRBV3-2) to TRBJ1-1, with D perhaps matching TRBD1 (5 bases). Deletions cut 5 bases from V and 3 bases from J, with 13 bases between. Germline V gene data show CDR1 as LGHDT and CDR2 as YNNKEL (reference sequence). The CDR3 has 14 amino acids. CDR3 DNA sequence: TGTGCCAGCAGCAGGGATCAGGGTTACACTGAAGCTTTCTTT. Its protein product is CASSRDQGYTEAFF.

J is TRBJ1-1 and V is TRBV19, with a tentative D call TRBD1 (6 bases). Germline CDR1 reads LNHDA; CDR2 reads SQIVND (reference sequence). The V end lost 6 bases, the J end lost 1 base, and 15 bases lay between the germline ends. CDR3 length equals 15 residues. CDR3 sequence: CASRTRWTENTEAFF. The CDR3 DNA reads as TGTGCCAGTAGAACTCGTTGGACAGAGAACACTGAAGCTTTCTTT.

As for this clone: The same CDR3 arises from other DNA sequences in this sample as well. This chain uses TRBV18 with TRBJ1-6; D remains unclear. The CDR3 has 17 amino acids. Trimming took off 4 bases at V and 9 bases at J, with 22 bases between the two ends. Germline V gives CDR1 KGHSH, CDR2 LQKENI. The CDR3 reads CASSQSLAGPEGSPLHF. In DNA form, the CDR3 reads TGTGCCAGCTCACAATCTTTGGCAGGCCCGGAAGGTTCACCCCTCCACTTT.

The chain combines TRBV19 with TRBJ2-7; D possibly corresponds to TRBD1 (5 bases). This CDR3 region has 14 residues. Trimming shortened V by 5 bases and J by 0 bases, and 11 bases separated the two germline ends. The germline gives CDR1 LNHDA, CDR2 SQIVND (reference sequence). Here the CDR3 reads CASSQDIVSYEQYF. The CDR3 DNA reads as TGTGCCAGTAGTCAGGACATTGTCTCCTACGAGCAGTACTTC.

The chain carries TRBV19 and TRBJ1-2; 8 bases agree with TRBD1. V lost 5 bases, J lost 4 bases, and 3 bases stayed unmatched. Germline lookup yields CDR1 LNHDA and CDR2 SQIVND (reference sequence). The CDR3 length is 13 residues. The CDR3 here is CASSSDRAYGYTF. CDR3 coding DNA: TGTGCCAGTAGTTCGGACAGGGCCTATGGCTACACCTTC.

This chain uses TRBV27 with TRBJ1-1; 8 bases are a match to TRBD1. CDR1 and CDR2 (germline): MNHEY, SMNVEV (reference sequence). The V gene end was trimmed by 5 bases and the J gene end by 0 bases; junction bases not matched to a gene: 11. The CDR3 contains 17 residues. The CDR3 nucleotides read TGTGCCAGCAGTGAGGACAGGGTCCCAGCCGTGAACACTGAAGCTTTCTTT. This gives the protein CASSEDRVPAVNTEAFF.

The V and J genes are TRBV6-1 and TRBJ2-3, with 14 bases aligning to TRBD2. The CDR3 totals 17 residues. V lost 0 bases, J lost 3 bases, and 2 bases stayed unmatched. In germline, CDR1 is MNHNS, CDR2 SASEGT. The CDR3 loop reads CASSEARLAGGTDTQYF. The CDR3 DNA reads as TGTGCCAGCAGTGAAGCACGACTAGCGGGGGGGACAGATACGCAGTATTTT.

The genes are TRBV10-2 and TRBJ2-1; 13 nucleotides match TRBD2. Per germline, CDR1 WSHSY and CDR2 SAAADI. Trimming took 3 bases from V and 10 from J; bases not matched to a gene: 3. The CDR3 has 14 residues. Here the CDR3 reads CASSERTSGGEQFF. Here the CDR3 DNA reads TGCGCCAGCAGTGAAAGGACTAGCGGGGGAGAGCAGTTCTTC.

The chain is built from TRBV27 and TRBJ2-5, with 7 bases aligning to TRBD1. Looked up from germline, CDR1 is MNHEY and CDR2 is SMNVEV (reference sequence). This CDR3 spans 14 amino acids. With V trimmed by 5 bases and J by 5 bases, 8 bases remained unmatched. In DNA, the CDR3 is TGTGCCAGCAGTCAGACAGGGCCTAGGGAGACCCAGTACTTC. Encoded protein: CASSQTGPRETQYF.

CDR3 nucleotide sequence: TGTGCCAGCAGCTTCGAGGGGGCGGGTGGCTACACCTTC. Translating gives CASSFEGAGGYTF. The chain uses TRBV5-4 and TRBJ1-2; 7 bases line up with TRBD1. Germline loops: CDR1 SGHNT, CDR2 YYREEE (reference sequence). This CDR3 is built from 13 residues. The trim removed 2 bases at V and 7 bases at J, leaving 5 bases unmatched.

This clone came up a few times. In nucleotides, the CDR3 is TGTGCCAGCAGCTTGGCCGGGAGCTCTGGAAACACCATATATTTT. Amino acid sequence: CASSLAGSSGNTIYF. The chain links TRBV5-8 to TRBJ1-3; D unclear. The germline CDR1 and CDR2 sequences are SGHTS and YDEGEE. V was pared by 0 bases and J by 0 bases, with 7 bases between. This CDR3 is built from 15 residues.

The chain carries TRBV2 and TRBJ2-3; maybe TRBD1 (5 bases). Deletions cut 5 bases from V and 2 bases from J, with 8 bases between. This CDR3 region has 13 residues. Germline CDR1 and CDR2: SNHLY and FYNNEI. DNA for the CDR3: TGTGCCAGCAGTTCAGGGATCACAGATACGCAGTATTTT. It translates to CASSSGITDTQYF.